These 8 T cell receptor beta chains originate from one sample sequenced in a study of OX40 agonist ivuxolimab in advanced cancers. The method was immunoSEQ multiplex PCR; TCRdb's version includes in-frame clones alone and lacks a portion of them. The top ten clones hold around 5.5% of a sample with approximately 99,000 clones, 86% of them seen once. This specimen was CD4+ or CD8+ T cells sorted from blood, taken in a trial of the OX40 agonist ivuxolimab. The source is an adult with an advanced solid tumor such as melanoma, head and neck, liver or kidney cancer.

This clone showed up just once. The genes are TRBV6-5 and TRBJ1-1, with D tentatively TRBD1 (6 bases). Germline V CDR1 and CDR2: MNHEY, SVGAGI. The CDR3 runs to 13 residues. Trimming stripped 4 bases from V and 3 bases from J, with 9 bases between. The CDR3 nucleotides are TGTGCCAGCAGTTTAAGGGGGGACACTGAAGCTTTCTTT. Protein sequence: CASSLRGDTEAFF.

The rearrangement joins TRBV14 to TRBJ2-5; 8 bases are a match to TRBD1. Germline V gene data show CDR1 as SGHDN and CDR2 as FVKESK. Trimming took 1 base from V and 5 from J; bases not matched to a gene: 9. This CDR3 has 16 residues. CDR3 nucleotides: TGTGCCAGCAGCCAAGGGGCAGGGGGCCGTGTTGAGACCCAGTACTTC. This translates into CASSQGAGGRVETQYF.

The chain uses TRBV13 and TRBJ2-1; D remains ambiguous. Trimming stripped 2 bases from V and 2 bases from J, with 10 bases between. The CDR3 extends over 15 amino acids. CDR1 and CDR2 (germline): PRHDT, FYEKMQ (reference sequence). Here the CDR3 DNA reads TGTGCCAGCAGCTTACGAGAGTTTGCCTACAATGAGCAGTTCTTC. Translation gives CASSLREFAYNEQFF.

The chain links TRBV5-8 to TRBJ2-1; 13 bases map to TRBD2. There are 16 residues in the CDR3. V was pared by 4 bases and J by 3 bases, with 4 bases of the junction left unmatched. Germline loops: CDR1 SGHTS, CDR2 YDEGEE. CDR3 region: CASSQGTSGNYNEQFF. In DNA, the CDR3 is TGTGCCAGCAGCCAGGGGACTAGCGGGAACTACAATGAGCAGTTCTTC.

This clone was recorded only once. The chain recombines TRBV7-6 with TRBJ2-1; 9 nucleotides match TRBD1. This CDR3 contains 15 residues. Germline CDR1 and CDR2: SGHVS and FNYEAQ. V dropped 4 bases and J dropped 4; count of bases not matched to a gene: 5. The CDR3 here is CASSSGGQGYNEQFF. As DNA, the CDR3 is TGTGCCAGCAGCTCCGGCGGACAGGGGTACAATGAGCAGTTCTTC.

The chain recombines TRBV27 with TRBJ2-7; 7 bases line up with TRBD1. The CDR3 spans 15 residues. In germline, CDR1 is MNHEY, CDR2 SMNVEV (reference sequence). The ends lost 3 bases at V and 2 bases at J; junction bases unmatched: 7. This chain's CDR3 is CASSFDRDPPYEQYF. Written as DNA, the CDR3 is TGTGCCAGCAGTTTTGACAGGGACCCGCCCTACGAGCAGTACTTC.

This clone was counted between two and nine times. V usage is TRBV28 and J usage is TRBJ2-1, with D possibly being TRBD2 (5 bases). Germline loops: CDR1 MDHEN, CDR2 SYDVKM. Trimming took 6 bases from V and 15 from J, leaving 18 bases between them. CDR3 length: 12 amino acids. The CDR3 sequence: CASSSDVRDPFF. The CDR3 DNA sequence: TGTGCCAGCAGCTCAGACGTTCGGGATCCGTTCTTC.

This chain joins TRBV7-9 and TRBJ2-7; 8 bases agree with TRBD2. The germline V gene encodes CDR1 SEHNR and CDR2 FQNEAQ (reference sequence). CDR3 length equals 15 residues. V gave up 7 bases and J gave up 5 bases; unmatched junction bases: 13. Written as DNA, the CDR3 is TGTGCCAGCACCCCAAGTCCGGGAGGGATCCACGAGCAGTACTTC. The encoded protein is CASTPSPGGIHEQYF. The full variable domain, completed using reference TRBV7-9 and TRBJ2-7, is DTGVSQNPRHKITKRGQNVTFRCDPISEHNRLYWYRQTLGQGPEFLTYFQNEAQLEKSRLLSDRFSAERPKGSFSTLEIQRTEQGDSAMYLCASTPSPGGIHEQYFGPGTRLTVT.